These 21 T cell receptor beta chains came from one sample sequenced in a study of T cells after yellow fever vaccination. TCRdb independently ran MiXCR on the 5' RACE reads; one entry per CDR3 protein. The sample holds roughly 160,000 distinct CDR3 sequences; around 7.3% are singletons and the top ten take more than 2.5%. The sequenced sample was CD4+ T cells sorted from PBMCs, obtained more than 4 days after the first yellow fever vaccination. Receptors originate from a young man who received the YFV17D yellow fever vaccine.

Only a few counts were recorded for this clonotype. V is TRBV20-1 and J is TRBJ1-2; the match to TRBD1 covers 8 bases. Losses at the gene ends were 5 bases for V and 4 bases for J; bases not matched to a gene: 9. The germline V gene has CDR1 DFQATT and CDR2 SNEGSKA (reference sequence). The length of the CDR3 is 14 residues. CDR3 nucleotides: TGCAGTGCTCGGGGGGGACAGGCGGCCTATGGCTACACCTTC. This encodes CSARGGQAAYGYTF.

Many counts were recorded for this clonotype. The chain carries TRBV20-1 and TRBJ2-6, with a possible D match to TRBD1 (6 bases). Germline CDR1 and CDR2: DFQATT and SNEGSKA (reference sequence). The CDR3 is 14 residues long. The ends were cut back, 3 bases at V and 4 bases at J, with 10 bases in the middle. The CDR3 sequence is CSARVGQGANVLTF. As DNA, the CDR3 is TGCAGTGCTAGGGTAGGACAGGGGGCCAACGTCCTGACTTTC.

This chain links TRBV7-2 with TRBJ2-6; no clear D. The V gene lost 5 bases and the J gene lost 4 bases, with 12 bases spanning the gap. Germline V CDR1 and CDR2: SGHTA, FQGNSA. This CDR3 is 15 amino acids long. CDR3 DNA sequence: TGTGCCAGCAGCCCCTCTCATTGGGGGGCCAACGTCCTGACTTTC. Protein product: CASSPSHWGANVLTF. The entire variable domain, with the rest obtained from reference TRBV7-2 and TRBJ2-6, is as follows: GAGVSQSPSNKVTEKGKDVELRCDPISGHTALYWYRQSLGQGLEFLIYFQGNSAPDKSGLPSDRFSAERTGGSVSTLTIQRTQQEDSAVYLCASSPSHWGANVLTFGAGSRLTVL.

This clonotype occurred many times. This chain links TRBV7-3 with TRBJ2-2; 8 bases match TRBD1. CDR1 is SGHTA, CDR2 FQGTGA, per germline. After removal of 5 bases from V and 1 base from J, the junction contained 9 bases not matched to a gene. The CDR3 is 17 residues long. This CDR3 is CASSPRVGQGNTGELFF. CDR3 coding DNA: TGTGCCAGCAGCCCAAGAGTAGGACAGGGGAACACCGGGGAGCTGTTTTTT.

This clonotype has just a few counts. V usage is TRBV18 and J usage is TRBJ1-3, with D unresolved. This CDR3 spans 13 amino acids. The V and J ends lost 7 bases and 4 bases respectively, with 11 bases between them. CDR1 KGHSH and CDR2 LQKENI come from the germline V gene. Here the CDR3 DNA reads TGTGCCAGCTTCGTAGCTCTCGGAAACACCATATATTTT. Amino acid sequence: CASFVALGNTIYF.

The rearrangement joins TRBV5-1 to TRBJ2-3; TRBD1 agrees at 8 bases. The CDR3 sequence is 18 residues long. CDR1 and CDR2 from the germline V gene are SGHRS and YFSETQ. J gave up 5 bases and V 3 bases, and 17 bases lay outside the gene matches. CDR3 coding DNA: TGCGCCAGCAGCTCCTATGGACAGGGTAGTTCTCTAAGAGATACGCAGTATTTT. Amino acids: CASSSYGQGSSLRDTQYF.

This clonotype was observed a few times. The gene calls are TRBV7-9 and TRBJ1-3; TRBD1 matches 8 bases. After removal of 6 bases from V and 7 bases from J, the junction contained 5 bases not matched to a gene. In germline, CDR1 is SEHNR, CDR2 FQNEAQ (reference sequence). CDR3 length: 13 residues. The CDR3 loop is CASRLTGGNTIYF. In DNA form, the CDR3 reads TGTGCCAGCAGACTAACAGGGGGGAACACCATATATTTT.

Here the CDR3 reads CAKDRGTGNTGELFF. The CDR3 nucleotides read TGCGCCAAAGATCGGGGGACAGGGAACACCGGGGAGCTGTTTTTT. The chain employs TRBV10-2 and TRBJ2-2, with 8 nucleotides matching TRBD1. Germline trimming cut 10 bases from V and 1 base from J; bases unmatched to any gene: 8. This CDR3 comprises 15 residues. Germline V gene sequence: CDR1 WSHSY, CDR2 SAAADI.

This clonotype has ten or more counts. The chain combines TRBV7-8 with TRBJ2-3; D possibly corresponds to TRBD1 (7 bases). The CDR3 covers 16 residues. Germline CDR1 SGHVS, CDR2 FQNEAQ. Between the trimmed V and J ends, which lost 2 bases and 0 bases, there was a span of 12 bases. The CDR3 DNA reads TGTGCCAGCAGCTTACGTCAGGGGGGTAGCACAGATACGCAGTATTTT. It yields the protein CASSLRQGGSTDTQYF.

This clonotype was seen ten or more times. The rearrangement joins TRBV18 to TRBJ1-1, with D possibly TRBD1 on 5 matching bases. The ends were cut back, 0 bases at V and 5 bases at J, with 7 bases in the middle. The CDR3 runs to 13 residues. Germline V gene sequence: CDR1 KGHSH, CDR2 LQKENI. The CDR3 is CASSPPGPTEAFF. The CDR3 DNA sequence: TGTGCCAGCTCACCACCGGGACCGACTGAAGCTTTCTTT.

Only a few counts were recorded for this clonotype. The rearrangement links TRBV27 to TRBJ2-3; TRBD2 matches 9 bases. The V gene's germline CDR1 is MNHEY and CDR2 SMNVEV (reference sequence). The trim removed 3 bases at V and 4 bases at J, leaving 5 bases unmatched. This CDR3 region has 15 residues. The CDR3 coding sequence is TGTGCCAGCAGTTTTCGGCGGGGGGGAGCAGATACGCAGTATTTT. Encoded protein: CASSFRRGGADTQYF.

This clonotype was counted only a few times. This chain uses TRBV7-2 with TRBJ1-2; the match to TRBD1 covers 10 bases. The CDR3 length is 15 residues. Trimming took 5 bases from V and 8 from J; bases not matched to a gene: 11. The germline gives CDR1 SGHTA, CDR2 FQGNSA. CDR3 sequence: CASSGRQGALGGYTF. CDR3 sequence (DNA): TGTGCCAGCAGCGGCCGACAGGGGGCCTTGGGGGGCTACACCTTC.

This clonotype has ten or more counts. The chain recombines TRBV6-5 with TRBJ1-2; TRBD1 matches at 9 bases. V lost 4 bases, J lost 3 bases, and 0 bases stayed unmatched. The CDR3 is 13 amino acids. Germline V lookup: CDR1 MNHEY, CDR2 SVGAGI. The CDR3 DNA follows: TGTGCCAGCAGTTGGACAGGGGACTATGGCTACACCTTC. Protein product: CASSWTGDYGYTF.

J is TRBJ1-5 and V is TRBV10-3; D is undetermined. Germline values: CDR1 ENHRY, CDR2 SYGVKD. The V and J ends lost 0 bases and 2 bases respectively, with 8 bases between them. The CDR3 has 15 residues. CDR3 sequence (DNA): TGTGCCATCAGTGAGTCGATACTAGGCAATCAGCCCCAGCATTTT. Protein product: CAISESILGNQPQHF.

This clonotype was seen many times. The chain couples TRBV5-1 to TRBJ2-5; the D call may be TRBD1 or TRBD2 (5 bases each). The CDR3 is 15 residues long. V lost 2 bases to trimming and J lost 5 bases, with 16 bases between them. The V gene's germline CDR1 is SGHRS and CDR2 YFSETQ. The CDR3 is CASSFAGTREETQYF. In DNA, the CDR3 is TGCGCCAGCAGCTTTGCCGGGACCCGAGAGGAGACCCAGTACTTC.

The V call is TRBV5-4, the J call TRBJ2-5; 9 nucleotides match TRBD2. CDR1 and CDR2 (germline): SGHNT, YYREEE (reference sequence). The CDR3 contains 16 residues. Trimming at V came to 4 bases and at J to 2 bases, leaving 9 bases not matched to a gene. The CDR3 is CASSPNRAGGQETQYF. CDR3 coding DNA: TGTGCCAGCAGCCCCAACCGAGCGGGGGGACAAGAGACCCAGTACTTC.

There are many counts of this clonotype. The chain joins TRBV29-1 to TRBJ2-7; tentatively, D is TRBD1 (7 bases). V dropped 0 bases and J dropped 4 bases, with 10 bases sitting between them. The V gene's germline CDR1 is SQVTM and CDR2 ANQGSEA. The CDR3 extends over 13 amino acids. This CDR3 reads CSVEDRGRYEQYF. The CDR3 DNA reads TGCAGCGTTGAAGACAGGGGGAGGTACGAGCAGTACTTC.

This sequence joins TRBV7-6 and TRBJ2-3, with 7 bases aligning to TRBD2. V lost 1 base to trimming and J lost 2 bases; unmatched junction nucleotides: 6. The CDR3 is made up of 16 amino acids. The V gene's germline CDR1 is SGHVS and CDR2 FNYEAQ. In DNA, the CDR3 is TGTGCCAGCAGCTTAGGGCCCAGCGGGGTCACAGATACGCAGTATTTT. Protein: CASSLGPSGVTDTQYF.

This clonotype was seen at least ten times. The chain uses TRBV6-5 and TRBJ2-3, with TRBD2 as a possible D gene (6 bases). Trimming shortened V by 7 bases and J by 6 bases, and 23 bases separated the two germline ends. The CDR3 contains 16 residues. The germline V gene encodes CDR1 MNHEY and CDR2 SVGAGI. CDR3: CASTPHLRGNGDTQYF. The CDR3 DNA sequence: TGTGCCAGCACGCCCCACTTGCGGGGAAACGGGGATACGCAGTATTTT.

This clonotype has just a few counts. J is TRBJ1-2 and V is TRBV7-8, with unresolved D. V lost 4 bases and J lost 8, with 20 bases in between. CDR3 length: 15 amino acids. Looked up from germline, CDR1 is SGHVS and CDR2 is FQNEAQ. The CDR3 DNA is TGTGCCAGCAGCTCCGCCGGTGGGCCGCCTTACGGCTACACCTTC. Amino acids: CASSSAGGPPYGYTF.

The table lists this clonotype with a few counts. The genes are TRBV20-1 and TRBJ2-1; 7 bases line up with TRBD2. The germline CDR1 and CDR2 sequences are DFQATT and SNEGSKA (reference sequence). V dropped 3 bases and J dropped 7; count of bases not matched to a gene: 9. The length of the CDR3 is 14 residues. CDR3 sequence reads: CSASGAPGGNEQFF. CDR3 sequence (DNA): TGCAGTGCTAGCGGGGCGCCGGGAGGTAATGAGCAGTTCTTC.